This T cell receptor beta chain came from a study of blood T cells in healthy people across ages. Trimming removed 2 bases from V and 4 bases from J, with 16 bases in between. Germline V gene data show CDR1 as SGDLS and CDR2 as YYNGEE. The CDR3 sequence is 15 residues long. This clonotype came up a few times. The antigen is unknown. Primed by a sample-barcoded 5' primer and a J-beta primer mix, a second PCR proceeded for 7 to 11 cycles. Via MiXCR, TCRdb re-called the 5' RACE reads, giving one row per CDR3 protein. The table lists some 1.4 million distinct CDR3 sequences, roughly 40% of them singletons. Healthy Caucasians from Russia aged roughly 6 to 95 served as donors. Donors gave 8.5 to 10 milliliters of peripheral blood apiece. Study results and caveats: With age, beta diversity per million T cells declined roughly linearly, significantly by approximately 41.

The sample consisted of blood. This TCR came from a woman aged 18 to 35 in good health. This rearrangement joins TRBV9 to TRBJ2-7, with D perhaps being TRBD1 or TRBD2 (6 bases each). The CDR3 region has the DNA TGTGCCAGCAGCGTGGATAGGGGGGCCGGGTACGAGCAGTACTTC. Its translation is CASSVDRGAGYEQYF.